This T cell receptor beta chain was captured by sequencing in a study of T-cell memory formation after mild COVID-19. This clonotype was counted a few times. No antigen is known for it. Employing constant-segment primers, 5'RACE generated TCR alpha and TCR beta cDNA libraries bearing sample barcodes and UMIs. MiXCR, applied by TCRdb to the 5' RACE reads, yields one record per CDR3 protein. Of about 290,000 distinct CDR3 sequences listed, more than 15% were seen once; the top ten hold 22%. Notes on the study in general: A second wave expanding day 15 to 37 was CD4+-biased; contracting clones were balanced. CD4+ clones that contracted lay mainly in CM and EM; CD8+ ones lay in EMRA.

Trimming took 2 bases from V and 7 from J, leaving 17 bases between them. CDR1 is SEHNR, CDR2 FQNEAQ, per germline (reference sequence). The CDR3 has 15 amino acids. The TCR originated in a man aged 18 to 30 who had mild COVID-19 (a few samples of this study predate the infection). Cell type and time point are not known. The V and J genes are TRBV7-9 and TRBJ1-2; tentative D call: TRBD1 (5 bases). Material: PBMCs or a T cell subset sorted from them (not recorded which). CDR3: CASSLRQPPTGGYTF. In DNA form, the CDR3 reads TGTGCCAGCAGCTTAAGACAGCCCCCGACGGGTGGCTACACCTTC.